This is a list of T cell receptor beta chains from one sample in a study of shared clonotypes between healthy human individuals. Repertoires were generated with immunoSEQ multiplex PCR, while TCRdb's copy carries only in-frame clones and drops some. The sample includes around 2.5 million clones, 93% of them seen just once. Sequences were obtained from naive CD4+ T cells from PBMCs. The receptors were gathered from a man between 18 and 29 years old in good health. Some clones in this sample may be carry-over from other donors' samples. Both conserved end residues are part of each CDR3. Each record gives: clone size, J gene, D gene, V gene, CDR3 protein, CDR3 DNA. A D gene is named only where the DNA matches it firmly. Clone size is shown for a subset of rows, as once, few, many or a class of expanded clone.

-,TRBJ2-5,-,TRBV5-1,CASSYHGEETQYF,TGCGCCAGCAGCTACCACGGGGAAGAGACCCAGTACTTC
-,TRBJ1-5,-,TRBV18,CASSPLGVGGFNQPQHF,TGTGCCAGCTCACCCCTGGGGGTGGGAGGGTTCAATCAGCCCCAGCATTTT
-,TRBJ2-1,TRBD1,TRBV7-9,CASSATGGRSYNEQFF,TGTGCCAGCAGCGCGACAGGGGGCCGCTCCTACAATGAGCAGTTCTTC
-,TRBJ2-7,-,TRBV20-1,CSAGSYEQYF,TGCAGTGCCGGATCCTACGAGCAGTACTTC
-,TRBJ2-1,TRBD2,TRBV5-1,CASSLGLTGGLADSSYNEQFF,TGCGCCAGCAGCTTGGGCCTGACAGGGGGACTAGCGGATAGCTCCTACAATGAGCAGTTCTTC
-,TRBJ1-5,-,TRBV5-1,CASSFVPDQPQHF,TGCGCCAGCAGCTTTGTTCCGGATCAGCCCCAGCATTTT
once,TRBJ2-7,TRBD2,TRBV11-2,CASSLSAGDFYEQYF,TGTGCCAGCAGCTTATCGGCGGGGGACTTCTACGAGCAGTACTTC
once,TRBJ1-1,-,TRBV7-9,CASSFSPGSAFF,TGTGCCAGCAGCTTCAGCCCCGGGTCAGCTTTCTTT
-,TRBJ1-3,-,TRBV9,CASSVDEGNTIYF,TGTGCCAGCAGCGTAGACGAGGGGAACACCATATATTTT
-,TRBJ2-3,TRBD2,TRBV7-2,CASSLVTSGVGTDTQYF,TGTGCCAGCAGCTTAGTCACTAGCGGGGTGGGCACAGATACGCAGTATTTT
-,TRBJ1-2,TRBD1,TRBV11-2,CASSLGYRGRLSRGYTF,TGTGCCAGCAGCTTAGGGTACAGGGGGCGCCTCTCAAGGGGCTACACCTTC